The clone carrying this T cell receptor beta chain was counted a single time. In germline, CDR1 is KGHSH, CDR2 LQKENI. The J segment lost 2 bases and the V segment lost 6 bases, leaving 4 bases of the junction unmatched. The CDR3 is 15 residues long. This sample was included in a study of blood T cell repertoires in COVID-19. Study context: Acute and convalescent COVID-19 specimens originated in the United States, Italy and Spain. T cells, B-cell-depleted T cells, or PBMCs supplied cDNA or gDNA.

As handled by the study authors: Amplification with reference gene primers provided the estimates of nucleated cell counts. Sequencing used immunoSEQ multiplex PCR; TCRdb keeps in-frame clones, though not all of them. V and J calls and clone size are given by that table; D and trimming were obtained from the DNA. The sample lists about 59,000 clones; around four fifths were seen once. The receptor comes from an elderly man with acute or convalescent COVID-19. What was sequenced was peripheral blood. This rearrangement joins TRBV18 to TRBJ2-5; 12 bases are a match to TRBD2. Here the CDR3 reads CASSLGLAGQETQYF. DNA of the CDR3: TGTGCCAGCTCCCTGGGACTAGCGGGTCAAGAGACCCAGTACTTC.